This T cell receptor beta chain appears in the sequencing data of a study of T cells after yellow fever vaccination. General study findings and limits: The bulk population could contribute abundant contaminating clonotypes to FACS-sorted repertoires. A large majority of primary-vaccination clones showed up again after the booster (approximately 96% CD4, 75% to 90% CD8).

CDR3 size: 15 residues. Germline trimming cut 6 bases from V and 4 bases from J; bases unmatched to any gene: 10. Germline loops: CDR1 MDHEN, CDR2 SYDVKM. This clonotype has more than one count but fewer than ten. What it recognizes is unknown. Template switching with 5'RACE generated the TCR cDNA and added a universal primer site and UMIs. TCRdb passed the 5' RACE reads through MiXCR, listing each CDR3 protein once. Among 500,000 to 700,000 distinct CDR3 sequences listed, 15% to 20% were seen once. The sequence was collected from a man aged 25-45 years who received the YFV17D yellow fever vaccine. J is TRBJ2-7 and V is TRBV28; TRBD2 agrees at 9 bases. This specimen was PBMCs, taken 15 days after the yellow fever booster vaccination. The CDR3 DNA reads as TGTGCCAGCAGACCCTCGGCGGGAGGGCTTTACGAGCAGTACTTC. It specifies CASRPSAGGLYEQYF. Together with reference TRBV28 and TRBJ2-7, the CDR3 gives the full variable domain: DVKVTQSSRYLVKRTGEKVFLECVQDMDHENMFWYRQDPGLGLRLIYFSYDVKMKEKGDIPEGYSVSREKKERFSLILESASTNQTSMYLCASRPSAGGLYEQYFGPGTRLTVT.